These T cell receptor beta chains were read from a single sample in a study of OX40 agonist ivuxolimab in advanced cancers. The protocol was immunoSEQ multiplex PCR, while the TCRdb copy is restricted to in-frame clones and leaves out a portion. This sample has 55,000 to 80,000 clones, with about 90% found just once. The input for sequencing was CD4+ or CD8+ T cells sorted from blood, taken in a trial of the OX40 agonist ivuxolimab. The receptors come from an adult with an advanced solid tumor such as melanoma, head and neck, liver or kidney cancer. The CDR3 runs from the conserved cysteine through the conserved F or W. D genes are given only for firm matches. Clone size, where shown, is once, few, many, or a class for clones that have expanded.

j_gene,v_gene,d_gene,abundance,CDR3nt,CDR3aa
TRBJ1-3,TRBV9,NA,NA,TGTGCCAGCAGCCCCGGGTCCTCGGGCTCTGGAAACACCATATATTTT,CASSPGSSGSGNTIYF
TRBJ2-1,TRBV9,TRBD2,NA,TGTGCCAGCAATCCATCCGGGACTAGCCTCAATGAGCAGTTCTTC,CASNPSGTSLNEQFF
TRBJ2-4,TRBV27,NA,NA,TGTGCCAGCAGCTTGGGTGGGGGGCGCACAAACATTCAGTACTTC,CASSLGGGRTNIQYF
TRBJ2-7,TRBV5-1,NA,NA,TGCGCCAGCAGCGGCGGGCTAGGACCCTACGAGCAGTACTTC,CASSGGLGPYEQYF
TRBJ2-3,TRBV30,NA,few,TGTGCCTTTAACAGGGCGGATACGCAGTATTTT,CAFNRADTQYF
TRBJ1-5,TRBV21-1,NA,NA,TGTGCCAGCTTGATGCAGGGGGCCGGAAATCAGCCCCAGCATTTT,CASLMQGAGNQPQHF
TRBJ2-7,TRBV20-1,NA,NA,TGCAGTGCTAGACAATTCTACGAGCAGTACTTC,CSARQFYEQYF
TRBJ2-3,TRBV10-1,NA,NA,TGCGCCAGCAGTGACTCCACAGATACGCAGTATTTT,CASSDSTDTQYF
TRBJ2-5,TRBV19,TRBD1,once,TGTGCCAGTAGGGGTTTGGGACAGGGGATGGAGACCCAGTACTTC,CASRGLGQGMETQYF
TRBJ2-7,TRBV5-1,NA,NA,TGCGCCAGCAGCTTGAGGACTGGGGGCCACGAGCAGTACTTC,CASSLRTGGHEQYF
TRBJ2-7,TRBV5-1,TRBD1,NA,TGCGCCAGCAGCTTGGCCGCGGACAGGTTCTCCTACGAGCAGTACTTC,CASSLAADRFSYEQYF
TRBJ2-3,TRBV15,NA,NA,TGTGCCACCAGCAGAGGGGGTACGGATACGCAGTATTTT,CATSRGGTDTQYF
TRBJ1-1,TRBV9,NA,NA,TGTGCCAGCAGCGTAGGGGCACAGGGTGCCATGAACACTGAAGCTTTCTTT,CASSVGAQGAMNTEAFF